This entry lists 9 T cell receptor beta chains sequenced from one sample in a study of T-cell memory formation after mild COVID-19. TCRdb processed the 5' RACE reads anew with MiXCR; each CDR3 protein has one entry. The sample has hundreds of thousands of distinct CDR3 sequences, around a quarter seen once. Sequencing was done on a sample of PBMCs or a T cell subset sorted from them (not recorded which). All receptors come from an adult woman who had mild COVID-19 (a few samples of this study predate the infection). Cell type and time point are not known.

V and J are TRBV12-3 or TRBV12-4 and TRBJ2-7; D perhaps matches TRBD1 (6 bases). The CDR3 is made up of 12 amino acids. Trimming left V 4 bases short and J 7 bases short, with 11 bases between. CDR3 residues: CASSSQGSEQYF. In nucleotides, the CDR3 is TGTGCCAGCAGTTCACAGGGTTCGGAGCAGTACTTC.

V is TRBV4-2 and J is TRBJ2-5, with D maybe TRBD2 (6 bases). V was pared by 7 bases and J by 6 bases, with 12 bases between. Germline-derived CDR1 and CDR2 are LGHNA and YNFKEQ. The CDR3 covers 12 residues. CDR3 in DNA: TGTGCCAGCAACAACGGGGGTCAGACCCAGTACTTC. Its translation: CASNNGGQTQYF.

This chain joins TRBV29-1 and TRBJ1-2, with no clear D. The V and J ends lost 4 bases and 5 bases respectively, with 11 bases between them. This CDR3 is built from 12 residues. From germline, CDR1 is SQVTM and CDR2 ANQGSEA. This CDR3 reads CSVGGEQYGYTF. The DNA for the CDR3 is TGCAGCGTTGGTGGGGAACAATATGGCTACACCTTC.

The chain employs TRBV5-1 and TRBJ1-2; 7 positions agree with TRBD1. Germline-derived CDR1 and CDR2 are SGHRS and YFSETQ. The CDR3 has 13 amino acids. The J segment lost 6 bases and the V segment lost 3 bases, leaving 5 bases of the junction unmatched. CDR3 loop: CASSSDRIDGYTF. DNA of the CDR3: TGCGCCAGCAGCTCGGACAGGATCGATGGCTACACCTTC.

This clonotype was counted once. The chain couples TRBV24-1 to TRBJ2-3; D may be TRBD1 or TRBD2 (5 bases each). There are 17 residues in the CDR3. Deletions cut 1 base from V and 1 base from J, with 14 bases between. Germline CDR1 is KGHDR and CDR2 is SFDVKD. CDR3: CATSDFRLGVGTDTQYF. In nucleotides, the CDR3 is TGTGCCACCAGTGATTTTCGACTGGGGGTCGGCACAGATACGCAGTATTTT.

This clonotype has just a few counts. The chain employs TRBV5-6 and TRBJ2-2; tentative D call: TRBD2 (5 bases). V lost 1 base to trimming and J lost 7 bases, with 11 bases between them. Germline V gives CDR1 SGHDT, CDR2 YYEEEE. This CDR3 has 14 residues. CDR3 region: CASSLTSGIGELFF. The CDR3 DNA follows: TGTGCCAGCAGCTTGACCTCGGGGATCGGGGAGCTGTTTTTT.

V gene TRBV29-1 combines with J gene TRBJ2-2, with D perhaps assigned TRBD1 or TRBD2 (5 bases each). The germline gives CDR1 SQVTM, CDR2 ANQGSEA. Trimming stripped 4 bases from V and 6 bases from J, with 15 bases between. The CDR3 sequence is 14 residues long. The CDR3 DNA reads TGCAGCGTTGGACAGTTAGCGATCGCCGGGGAGCTGTTTTTT. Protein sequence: CSVGQLAIAGELFF.

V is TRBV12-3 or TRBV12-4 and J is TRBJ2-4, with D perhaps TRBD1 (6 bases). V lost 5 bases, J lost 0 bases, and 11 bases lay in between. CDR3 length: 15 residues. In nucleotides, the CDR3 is TGTGCCAGCAGTATCAGGGGATTAGCCAAAAACATTCAGTACTTC. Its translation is CASSIRGLAKNIQYF.

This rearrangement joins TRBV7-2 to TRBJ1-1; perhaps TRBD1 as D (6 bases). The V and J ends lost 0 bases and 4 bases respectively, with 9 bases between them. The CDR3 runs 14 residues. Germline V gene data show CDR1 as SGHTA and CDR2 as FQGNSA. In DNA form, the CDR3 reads TGTGCCAGCAGCTTAGCCAGGGGTGCCACTGAAGCTTTCTTT. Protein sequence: CASSLARGATEAFF.